This T cell receptor beta chain was profiled in a study of T cell repertoires in cytomegalovirus infection (dated by TCRdb to the late 2010s). As for the study more broadly: The HLA type of each donor mattered for the analysis, because public TCR beta signatures pointed to carriage of CMV infection along with the matching HLA type. Results and caveats for the whole study, not just this receptor: Cumulative frequency of public TCR beta family members discriminated carriers of CMV infection plus the relevant HLA type in this cohort and an independent approximately 360-donor cohort. The ex vivo response was dominated by HLA-C-restricted CMV-specific TCR beta clonotypes, which also provided the single most frequent clonotype in two of eight donors.

The instrument given in TCRdb is Illumina HiSeq 1500. The public reads were reanalyzed by TCRdb: fastp trimming at Q25, MiXCR alignment, in-frame beta chains only. All rows with the same CDR3 protein become a single entry with the most common DNA and genes. This sample gives more than 500,000 distinct CDR3 sequences in total; about 15% of them show up just once. The ten largest clones capture roughly a quarter of the sample. Between the V and J ends, shortened by 11 bases and 6 bases respectively, the junction contains 14 bases. Spanning cysteine to phenylalanine, the CDR3 consists of 12 amino acids. CDR3 DNA is the only sequence kept; it has 36 bases, read in frame from the first base. Taken from the germline V gene, the CDR1 and CDR2 loops are SNHLY and FYNNEI. There are many counts of this clonotype. Its antigen remains undetermined. Within one base of it there is no much larger clone, and no base qualities were kept.

The rearrangement joined TRBV2 to TRBJ2-1; TRBD1 is perhaps the D gene, given 7 matching bases. This clonotype originated in a human donor in good health (CMV status not recorded). Some clones in this sample may be carry-over from other donors' samples. Specimen: CD8+ T cells from PBMCs. The CDR3 protein sequence reads: CAFRGEINEQFF. Read as DNA, the sequence is TGTGCCTTCAGGGGGGAAATCAATGAGCAGTTCTTC.